This note documents a single T cell receptor (beta chain) sequence. The data were produced by immunoSEQ multiplex PCR, yet TCRdb's version contains in-frame clones alone and is incomplete. Of about 59,000 clones in the sample, about 88% were seen once. Germline CDR1 SGHVS, CDR2 FQNEAQ. The CDR3 length is 15 residues. V shed 5 bases and J shed 5 bases, with 19 bases lying between them. The data were obtained in a study of T cell repertoires in ileal Crohn's disease. The time point: neoterminal ileum biopsy at postoperative endoscopy, about 6 months after surgery. The chain uses TRBV7-8 and TRBJ2-7; D is possibly TRBD1 (5 bases). Sequencing used ileal tissue. The sequence came from an adult with Crohn's disease. CDR3 DNA: TGTGCCAGCAGCCCACGAGTATCAGGGTCCCACGAGCAGTACTTC. Amino acid sequence: CASSPRVSGSHEQYF.